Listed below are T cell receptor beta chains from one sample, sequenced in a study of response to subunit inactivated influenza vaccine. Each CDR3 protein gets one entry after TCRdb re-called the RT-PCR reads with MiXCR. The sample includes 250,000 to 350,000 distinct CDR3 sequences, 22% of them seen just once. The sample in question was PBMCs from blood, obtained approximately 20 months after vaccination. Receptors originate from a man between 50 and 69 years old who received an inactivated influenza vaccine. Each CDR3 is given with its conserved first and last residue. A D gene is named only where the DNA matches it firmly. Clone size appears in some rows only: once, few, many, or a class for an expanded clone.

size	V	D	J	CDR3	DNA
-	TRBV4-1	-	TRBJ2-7	CASSQGRQGYEQYF	TGCGCCAGCAGCCAAGGACGGCAGGGCTACGAGCAGTACTTC
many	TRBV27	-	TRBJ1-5	CASSLSGDQPQHF	TGTGCCAGCAGTTTATCGGGGGATCAGCCCCAGCATTTT
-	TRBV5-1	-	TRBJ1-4	CASRGVDEKLFF	TGCGCCAGCAGGGGCGTAGATGAAAAACTGTTTTTT
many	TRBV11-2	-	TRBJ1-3	CASSLQRQRLGGTIYF	TGTGCCAGCAGCTTACAACGACAGAGGCTCGGGGGCACCATATATTTT
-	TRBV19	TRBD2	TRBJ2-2	CASTGGVLNTGELFF	TGTGCTTCAACTGGGGGGGTTCTCAACACCGGGGAGCTGTTTTTT
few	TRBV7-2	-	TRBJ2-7	CASKRAEIYEQYF	TGTGCCAGCAAGAGGGCAGAGATTTACGAGCAGTACTTC
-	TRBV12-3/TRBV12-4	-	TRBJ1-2	CASTLGTYYGYTF	TGTGCCAGCACCCTAGGGACTTACTATGGCTACACCTTC
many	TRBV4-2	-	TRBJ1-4	CASSQDGTGNEKLFF	TGTGCCAGCAGCCAAGACGGGACGGGTAATGAAAAACTGTTTTTT
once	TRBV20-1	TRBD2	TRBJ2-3	CSADGLAVTDTQYF	TGCAGTGCGGACGGACTAGCGGTTACAGATACGCAGTATTTT
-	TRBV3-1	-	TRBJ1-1	CASSRGVEAFF	TGTGCCAGCAGTCGCGGAGTTGAAGCTTTCTTT
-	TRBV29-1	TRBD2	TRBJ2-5	CSVDLVSGGQETQYF	TGCAGCGTTGATTTAGTGAGCGGGGGGCAAGAGACCCAGTACTTC
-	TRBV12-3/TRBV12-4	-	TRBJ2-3	CASSFSWSTDTQYF	TGTGCCAGCAGTTTCTCCTGGAGCACAGATACGCAGTATTTT
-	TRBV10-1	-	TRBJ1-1	CASSSGRGAFF	TGCGCCAGCAGTAGCGGCAGGGGAGCTTTCTTT
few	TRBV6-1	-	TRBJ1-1	CASQGPRVLNTEAFF	TGTGCCAGCCAGGGGCCTAGGGTCCTGAACACTGAAGCTTTCTTT
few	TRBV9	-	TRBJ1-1	CASSVVWSEMNTEAFF	TGTGCCAGCAGCGTAGTGTGGAGCGAGATGAACACTGAAGCTTTCTTT
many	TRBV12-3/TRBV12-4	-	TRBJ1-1	CASRTPGQEAFF	TGTGCCAGCAGAACGCCGGGACAAGAAGCTTTCTTT
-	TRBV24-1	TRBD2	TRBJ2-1	CATSDSPGLAGGSNEQFF	TGTGCCACCAGTGATTCTCCGGGACTAGCGGGAGGTTCTAATGAGCAGTTCTTC
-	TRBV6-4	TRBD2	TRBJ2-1	CASSEAAGGHNEQFF	TGTGCCAGCAGTGAGGCCGCGGGGGGCCACAATGAGCAGTTCTTC
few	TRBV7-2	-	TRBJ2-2	CASTNLNTGELFF	TGTGCCAGCACGAACCTGAACACCGGGGAGCTGTTTTTT